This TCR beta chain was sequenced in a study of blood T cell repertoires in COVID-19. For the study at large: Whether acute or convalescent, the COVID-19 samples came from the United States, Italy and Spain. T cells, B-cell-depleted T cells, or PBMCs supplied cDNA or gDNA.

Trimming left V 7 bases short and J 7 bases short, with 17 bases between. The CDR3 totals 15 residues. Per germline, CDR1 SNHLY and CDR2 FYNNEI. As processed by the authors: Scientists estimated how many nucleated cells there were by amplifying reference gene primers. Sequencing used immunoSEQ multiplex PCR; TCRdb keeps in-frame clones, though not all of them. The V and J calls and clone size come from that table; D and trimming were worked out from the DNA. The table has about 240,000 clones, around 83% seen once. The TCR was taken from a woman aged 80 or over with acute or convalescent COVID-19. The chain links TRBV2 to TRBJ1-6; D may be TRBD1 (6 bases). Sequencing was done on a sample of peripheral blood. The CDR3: CASTLLKGGNSPLHF. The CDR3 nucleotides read TGTGCCAGCACCCTACTAAAAGGGGGAAATTCACCCCTCCACTTT.